This is a list of T cell receptor beta chains from one sample in a study of T-cell reconstitution after alpha-beta-depleted transplantation in children. TCRdb re-called the PCR reads with MiXCR, one entry per CDR3 protein. The sample lists about 870,000 distinct CDR3 sequences, approximately 15% occurring once. The specimen was PBMCs, mostly from graft donor cells, collected 360 days after TCRalphabeta/CD19-depleted stem cell transplant. The receptors were gathered from a male patient younger than 18 who had a stem cell transplant for acute lymphoblastic leukemia, so the T cells may come from the graft donor. Each CDR3 is given with its conserved first and last residue. The D gene is left open where the match is weak. Where a row states a size, it is once, few, many or the class of an expanded clone; other rows omit it.

CDR3 protein	CDR3 DNA	V gene	J gene	clone size	D gene
CATSEGFAYEQYF	TGTGCCACCAGTGAGGGGTTTGCCTACGAGCAGTACTTC	TRBV24-1	TRBJ2-7	few	NA
CSAPGQGALEQYF	TGCAGTGCCCCCGGACAGGGGGCTCTCGAGCAGTACTTC	TRBV20-1	TRBJ2-7	NA	TRBD1
CATSIGPATDTQYF	TGTGCCACCAGCATAGGGCCTGCCACAGATACGCAGTATTTT	TRBV15	TRBJ2-3	many	NA
CATRWGLATGELFF	TGTGCCACCAGATGGGGACTAGCCACCGGGGAGCTGTTTTTT	TRBV12-3/TRBV12-4	TRBJ2-2	many	TRBD2
CASSPGDFPQHF	TGTGCCAGCAGTCCAGGGGACTTTCCCCAGCATTTT	TRBV12-3/TRBV12-4	TRBJ1-5	NA	NA
CSAPRTSGTDTQYF	TGCAGTGCGCCCCGGACTAGCGGGACAGATACGCAGTATTTT	TRBV20-1	TRBJ2-3	few	TRBD2
CASSLSQGGGGTQYF	TGTGCCAGCAGTTTATCTCAAGGGGGCGGCGGGACCCAGTACTTC	TRBV27	TRBJ2-5	NA	TRBD1
CSAPSRGLNEKLFF	TGCAGTGCCCCATCCCGGGGGCTTAATGAAAAACTGTTTTTT	TRBV20-1	TRBJ1-4	NA	NA
CSVEDPSPLSCTF	TGCAGCGTGGAGGATCCATCTCCCCTAAGTTGCACCTTC	TRBV29-1	TRBJ1-2	NA	NA
CASSLTPVGEQYF	TGTGCCAGCAGTTTAACTCCAGTCGGCGAGCAGTACTTC	TRBV27	TRBJ2-7	NA	NA
CASSLFGTRDYEQYF	TGTGCCAGCAGCTTATTCGGGACTAGAGACTACGAGCAGTACTTC	TRBV7-3	TRBJ2-7	few	TRBD2
CSVADPLNSYEQYF	TGCAGCGTTGCGGACCCTCTCAATTCCTACGAGCAGTACTTC	TRBV29-1	TRBJ2-7	few	NA
CASRQTSGRVHEQYF	TGTGCCAGCAGGCAGACTAGCGGGAGGGTGCACGAGCAGTACTTC	TRBV6-2/TRBV6-3	TRBJ2-7	few	TRBD2
CATSSWTRSTDTQYF	TGTGCCACCAGCTCCTGGACTAGGAGCACAGATACGCAGTATTTT	TRBV15	TRBJ2-3	NA	TRBD2
CASSLAGRPAYEQYF	TGTGCCAGCAGCTTAGCGGGAAGGCCAGCCTACGAGCAGTACTTC	TRBV7-6	TRBJ2-7	few	NA